A single sample is the source of the 26 T cell receptor beta chains below, sequenced in a study of PD-1 blockade in classical Hodgkin lymphoma. Libraries were prepared by immunoSEQ multiplex PCR; TCRdb keeps only in-frame clonotypes and omits some of them. Of 43,000 or so clones in the sample, approximately 91% were seen once. Each patient experienced a relapse that followed autologous stem cell transplantation, and brentuximab vedotin exposure varied. The sequences come from peripheral blood mononuclear cells (PBMCs), collected at baseline. These receptors all stem from a human donor with classical Hodgkin lymphoma.

The chain is built from TRBV28 and TRBJ1-5; 9 bases map to TRBD1. The CDR3 runs 16 residues. V was clipped by 3 bases and J by 3 bases; unmatched bases: 6. The germline gives CDR1 MDHEN, CDR2 SYDVKM. The CDR3 bases are TGTGCCAGCAGTTTTCCCGGGACAGGGAACAATCAGCCCCAGCATTTT. Its protein is CASSFPGTGNNQPQHF.

V and J are TRBV27 and TRBJ2-7; 9 bases match TRBD1. Germline CDR1 MNHEY, CDR2 SMNVEV (reference sequence). V was pared by 0 bases and J by 5 bases, with 5 bases of the junction left unmatched. CDR3 length equals 15 residues. CDR3 DNA: TGTGCCAGCAGTTTATCGACAGGGGGTAAAAACGAGCAGTACTTC. It encodes CASSLSTGGKNEQYF.

The chain couples TRBV6-5 to TRBJ1-1; possible D gene TRBD1, 5 bases. V was pared by 8 bases and J by 0 bases, with 13 bases between. CDR1 MNHEY and CDR2 SVGAGI come from the germline V gene. This CDR3 is built from 14 residues. The CDR3 DNA reads as TGTGCCAGCGGGATGGGGACTTTGAACACTGAAGCTTTCTTT. Translating gives CASGMGTLNTEAFF.

This clone was observed once. The V gene is TRBV27, the J gene TRBJ2-7; a possible D gene is TRBD1 (6 bases). The CDR3 totals 14 residues. Germline assignment: CDR1 MNHEY and CDR2 SMNVEV (reference sequence). Trimming stripped 5 bases from V and 7 bases from J, with 18 bases between. The CDR3 loop reads CASSLPGVGREQYF. CDR3 sequence (DNA): TGTGCCAGCAGTCTACCAGGGGTCGGTCGAGAGCAGTACTTC.

The V call is TRBV7-8, the J call TRBJ2-1; perhaps D is TRBD1 or TRBD2 (5 bases each). CDR3 length: 16 residues. Germline CDR1 is SGHVS and CDR2 is FQNEAQ. V gave up 5 bases and J gave up 0 bases, with 14 bases separating them. CDR3 in DNA: TGTGCCAGCAGCCCCGGGGCAGGGATCTCCTACAATGAGCAGTTCTTC. Protein: CASSPGAGISYNEQFF.

V usage is TRBV7-2 and J usage is TRBJ2-5; D gene ambiguous. This CDR3 contains 12 residues. The V gene lost 1 base and the J gene lost 11 bases, with 11 bases spanning the gap. Germline V gene data show CDR1 as SGHTA and CDR2 as FQGNSA. The CDR3 nucleotides are TGTGCCAGCAGCTTAGACGGCGCGTCGCAGTACTTC. This sequence encodes CASSLDGASQYF.

This chain joins TRBV5-8 and TRBJ2-5; D possibly corresponds to TRBD1 (6 bases). V was shortened by 1 base and J by 5 bases, with 12 bases between the two germline ends. The germline V gene encodes CDR1 SGHTS and CDR2 YDEGEE. This CDR3 has 14 amino acids. The CDR3 loop is CASSLQGPGETQYF. The CDR3 nucleotides are TGTGCCAGCAGCTTGCAGGGGCCTGGCGAGACCCAGTACTTC.

This clone was seen just once. The chain couples TRBV5-1 to TRBJ2-7; 7 bases align to TRBD1. Germline assignment: CDR1 SGHRS and CDR2 YFSETQ. The CDR3 loop spans 14 amino acids. V shed 0 bases, J shed 5 bases, and the junction held 5 bases outside the gene matches. The CDR3 loop is CASSLAGQVHEQYF. The CDR3 bases are TGCGCCAGCAGCTTGGCAGGACAGGTGCACGAGCAGTACTTC.

CDR3 region: CASSYGTSVAYEQYF. The CDR3 nucleotides read TGTGCCAGCAGTTATGGGACTAGCGTCGCCTACGAGCAGTACTTC. The chain carries TRBV6-5 and TRBJ2-7; TRBD2 matches at 10 bases. V dropped 3 bases and J dropped 2; count of bases not matched to a gene: 4. The CDR3 has 15 residues. Germline V gene sequence: CDR1 MNHEY, CDR2 SVGAGI.

V and J are TRBV11-2 and TRBJ2-5; D unclear. The V end was cut by 1 base, the J end by 1 base, with 10 bases between. Germline V gene sequence: CDR1 SGHAT, CDR2 FQNNGV. CDR3 length: 15 amino acids. The CDR3 DNA is TGTGCCAGCAGCTTAGGGACCCGGTCCCAAGAGACCCAGTACTTC. This encodes CASSLGTRSQETQYF.

This sequence joins TRBV5-1 and TRBJ1-2; 9 bases agree with TRBD1. CDR3 size: 13 residues. The J segment lost 8 bases and the V segment lost 3 bases, leaving 5 bases of the junction unmatched. Germline loops: CDR1 SGHRS, CDR2 YFSETQ. In DNA, the CDR3 is TGCGCCAGCAGCTCACAGGGGGCGTCGGGCTACACCTTC. Translating gives CASSSQGASGYTF. The full variable domain, completed using reference TRBV5-1 and TRBJ1-2, is KAGVTQTPRYLIKTRGQQVTLSCSPISGHRSVSWYQQTPGQGLQFLFEYFSETQRNKGNFPGRFSGRQFSNSRSEMNVSTLELGDSALYLCASSSQGASGYTFGSGTRLTVV.

The chain carries TRBV9 and TRBJ2-1; 7 bases fit TRBD2. Germline lookup yields CDR1 SGDLS and CDR2 YYNGEE. Germline trimming cut 0 bases from V and 6 bases from J; bases unmatched to any gene: 3. This CDR3 is 14 amino acids long. The CDR3 nucleotides read TGTGCCAGCAGCGTAGAGGGGAGGGGCAATGAGCAGTTCTTC. Translated: CASSVEGRGNEQFF.

The genes are TRBV5-5 and TRBJ1-6; D gene unclear. Trimming stripped 3 bases from V and 8 bases from J, with 6 bases between. CDR1 SGHKS and CDR2 YYEKEE come from the germline V gene (reference sequence). The CDR3 loop spans 12 amino acids. The CDR3, as DNA: TGTGCCAGCAGCTACGCAGATTCACCCCTCCACTTT. Translated: CASSYADSPLHF.

The chain recombines TRBV14 with TRBJ1-3; the D gene is possibly TRBD1 (6 bases). The CDR3 is 14 amino acids. Germline V gene data show CDR1 as SGHDN and CDR2 as FVKESK. Trimming removed 4 bases from V and 1 base from J, with 8 bases in between. CDR3 in DNA: TGTGCCAGCAGCCTCGGGACATCTGGAAACACCATATATTTT. Its protein product is CASSLGTSGNTIYF.

The chain has TRBV5-6 and TRBJ2-1; 11 nucleotides align to TRBD1. Trimming cost V 0 bases and J 4 bases; bases outside gene matches: 3. The CDR3 length is 16 residues. Per germline, CDR1 SGHDT and CDR2 YYEEEE. CDR3 sequence: CASSLAGTGGYNEQFF. In DNA, the CDR3 is TGTGCCAGCAGCTTGGCAGGGACAGGGGGATACAATGAGCAGTTCTTC.

The chain combines TRBV7-3 with TRBJ2-3; 9 bases are shared with TRBD2. V was pared by 1 base and J by 2 bases, with 4 bases of the junction left unmatched. The CDR3 is made up of 16 amino acids. CDR1 is SGHTA, CDR2 FQGTGA, per germline. This CDR3 reads CASSLIRGGVTDTQYF. For the CDR3, the DNA is TGTGCCAGCAGCTTAATACGCGGGGGGGTCACAGATACGCAGTATTTT. Based on the CDR3 plus reference TRBV7-3 and TRBJ2-3, the full variable domain is GAGVSQTPSNKVTEKGKYVELRCDPISGHTALYWYRQSLGQGPEFLIYFQGTGAADDSGLPNDRFFAVRPEGSVSTLKIQRTERGDSAVYLCASSLIRGGVTDTQYFGPGTRLTVL.

This clone came up once. The V call is TRBV7-2, the J call TRBJ2-1, with D unclear. There are 16 residues in the CDR3. Germline CDR1 reads SGHTA; CDR2 reads FQGNSA. The ends were cut back, 4 bases at V and 2 bases at J, with 15 bases in the middle. The CDR3: CASSSPQRGTYNEQFF. The CDR3 bases are TGTGCCAGCAGCTCCCCTCAGAGAGGCACCTACAATGAGCAGTTCTTC.

The gene calls are TRBV13 and TRBJ2-3; 12 bases are shared with TRBD2. V lost 5 bases to trimming and J lost 0 bases; unmatched junction nucleotides: 9. This CDR3 has 18 residues. The V gene's germline CDR1 is PRHDT and CDR2 FYEKMQ (reference sequence). For the CDR3, the DNA is TGTGCCAGCAGCCAAGGACTAGCGGGAAGGGGTAGCACAGATACGCAGTATTTT. Translating it yields CASSQGLAGRGSTDTQYF.

V usage is TRBV29-1 and J usage is TRBJ2-1; 7 bases fit TRBD1. CDR3 length: 13 residues. CDR1 is SQVTM and CDR2 is ANQGSEA in the germline V gene. V lost 7 bases, J lost 6 bases, and 9 bases stayed unmatched. CDR3 DNA sequence: TGCAGCGCCGCGGACAGGTACGGCAATGAGCAGTTCTTC. Translated: CSAADRYGNEQFF.

V and J are TRBV4-1 and TRBJ2-5; 8 positions match TRBD2. CDR1 MGHRA and CDR2 YSYEKL come from the germline V gene. The CDR3 spans 18 residues. V was pared by 4 bases and J by 4 bases, with 17 bases of the junction left unmatched. In nucleotides, the CDR3 is TGCGCCAGCAGCCCAAGAACGGGGGGGGCTGGGAGGACAGAGACCCAGTACTTC. Its translation: CASSPRTGGAGRTETQYF.

CDR3 nucleotides: TGCGCCAGCAGCCAACGGCAGGGAGCCTACGAGCAGTACTTC. Its protein product is CASSQRQGAYEQYF. This chain connects TRBV4-1 to TRBJ2-7, with D perhaps matching TRBD1 or TRBD2 (5 bases each). Germline values: CDR1 MGHRA, CDR2 YSYEKL. The CDR3 spans 14 residues. V lost 2 bases and J lost 2, with 10 bases in between.

This clone came up once. J is TRBJ2-2 and V is TRBV23-1, with TRBD1 matching 9 bases. TRBV23-1 counts as an open reading frame of uncertain function. The V and J ends lost 0 bases and 5 bases, in that order; junction bases with no gene match: 7. This CDR3 is 17 amino acids long. The CDR3 loop is CASSQSRTGEDTGELFF. The CDR3 DNA sequence: TGCGCCAGCAGTCAATCGCGGACAGGGGAAGATACCGGGGAGCTGTTTTTT.

The chain is built from TRBV5-4 and TRBJ2-2; D not certain. Germline CDR1 and CDR2: SGHNT and YYREEE (reference sequence). V dropped 0 bases and J dropped 2 bases, with 11 bases sitting between them. The CDR3 runs to 16 residues. The CDR3 reads CASSLELGANTGELFF. The DNA of the CDR3 is TGTGCCAGCAGCTTGGAGTTAGGAGCTAACACCGGGGAGCTGTTTTTT.

The rearrangement uses TRBV29-1 and TRBJ2-1; D may match TRBD1 or TRBD2 (5 bases each). CDR3 length: 17 residues. V was clipped by 3 bases and J by 5 bases, with 23 bases between them. Germline CDR1 is SQVTM and CDR2 is ANQGSEA. CDR3 residues: CSVDRIYRDGENNEQFF. The CDR3 region has the DNA TGCAGCGTTGATAGGATTTATCGGGACGGTGAGAACAATGAGCAGTTCTTC.

The chain joins TRBV10-3 to TRBJ2-2; 8 positions match TRBD2. CDR3 size: 14 residues. Per germline, CDR1 ENHRY and CDR2 SYGVKD. The V segment lost 6 bases and the J segment 2 bases; nucleotides outside the gene matches: 2. Here the CDR3 reads CAIRLAVNTGELFF. CDR3 DNA: TGTGCCATCAGACTAGCGGTTAACACCGGGGAGCTGTTTTTT.

This chain uses TRBV28 with TRBJ2-3; possibly TRBD1 or TRBD2 for D (5 bases each). Germline V gives CDR1 MDHEN, CDR2 SYDVKM. Trimming left V 8 bases short and J 2 bases short, with 17 bases between. CDR3 length: 15 amino acids. Written as DNA, the CDR3 is TGTGCCAGCTGGCCCTCCCGGGGCCTCACAGATACGCAGTATTTT. Its translation is CASWPSRGLTDTQYF.